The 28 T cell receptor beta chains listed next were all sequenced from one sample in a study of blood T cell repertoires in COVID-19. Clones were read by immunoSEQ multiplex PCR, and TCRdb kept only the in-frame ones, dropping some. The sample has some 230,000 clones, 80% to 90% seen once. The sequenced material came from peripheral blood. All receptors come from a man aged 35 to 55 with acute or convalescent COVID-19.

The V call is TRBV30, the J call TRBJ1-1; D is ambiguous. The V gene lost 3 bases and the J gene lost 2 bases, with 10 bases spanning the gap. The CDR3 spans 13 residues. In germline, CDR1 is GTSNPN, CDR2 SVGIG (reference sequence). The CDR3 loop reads CAWRLMGNTEAFF. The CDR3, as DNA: TGTGCCTGGAGGCTTATGGGCAACACTGAAGCTTTCTTT.

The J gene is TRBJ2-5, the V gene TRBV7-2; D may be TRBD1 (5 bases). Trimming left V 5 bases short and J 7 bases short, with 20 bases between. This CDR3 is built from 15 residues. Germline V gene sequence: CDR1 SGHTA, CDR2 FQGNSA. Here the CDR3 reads CASSRPTVARGTQYF. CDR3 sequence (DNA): TGTGCCAGCAGCCGCCCGACAGTTGCAAGGGGGACCCAGTACTTC.

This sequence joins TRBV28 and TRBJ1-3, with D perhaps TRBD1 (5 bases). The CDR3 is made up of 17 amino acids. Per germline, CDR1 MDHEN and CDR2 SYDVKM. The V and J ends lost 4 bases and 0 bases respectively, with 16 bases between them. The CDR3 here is CASSSREKWDSGNTIYF. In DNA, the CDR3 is TGTGCCAGCAGTTCCAGGGAAAAATGGGACTCTGGAAACACCATATATTTT.

CDR3: CASSLRGSNSPLHF. In DNA form, the CDR3 reads TGTGCCAGCAGCTTACGGGGTTCCAATTCACCCCTCCACTTT. The chain joins TRBV7-3 to TRBJ1-6; D gene ambiguous. The CDR3 is 14 residues long. Germline V gives CDR1 SGHTA, CDR2 FQGTGA. The V gene lost 2 bases and the J gene lost 7 bases, with 9 bases spanning the gap. The whole variable domain, remainder taken from reference TRBV7-3 and TRBJ1-6, is GAGVSQTPSNKVTEKGKYVELRCDPISGHTALYWYRQSLGQGPEFLIYFQGTGAADDSGLPNDRFFAVRPEGSVSTLKIQRTERGDSAVYLCASSLRGSNSPLHFGNGTRLTVT.

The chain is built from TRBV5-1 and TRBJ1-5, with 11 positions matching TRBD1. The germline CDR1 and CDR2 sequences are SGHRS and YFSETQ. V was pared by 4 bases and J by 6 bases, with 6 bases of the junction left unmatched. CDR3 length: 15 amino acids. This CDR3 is CASSPRTGGGQPQHF. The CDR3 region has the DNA TGCGCCAGCAGCCCCCGGACAGGGGGCGGTCAGCCCCAGCATTTT. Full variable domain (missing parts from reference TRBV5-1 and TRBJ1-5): KAGVTQTPRYLIKTRGQQVTLSCSPISGHRSVSWYQQTPGQGLQFLFEYFSETQRNKGNFPGRFSGRQFSNSRSEMNVSTLELGDSALYLCASSPRTGGGQPQHFGDGTRLSIL.

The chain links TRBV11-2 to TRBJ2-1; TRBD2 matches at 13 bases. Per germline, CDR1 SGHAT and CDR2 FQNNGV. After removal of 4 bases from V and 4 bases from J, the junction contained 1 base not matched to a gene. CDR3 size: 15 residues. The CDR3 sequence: CASSSLAGGYNEQFF. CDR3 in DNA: TGTGCCAGCAGCTCACTAGCGGGGGGGTACAATGAGCAGTTCTTC.

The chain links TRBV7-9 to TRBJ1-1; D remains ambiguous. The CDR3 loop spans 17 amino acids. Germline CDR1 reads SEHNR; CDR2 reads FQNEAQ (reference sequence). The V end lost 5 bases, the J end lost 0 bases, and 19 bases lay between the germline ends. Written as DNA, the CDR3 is TGTGCCAGCAGCCTGCCCAGCGGAGGAGACATGAACACTGAAGCTTTCTTT. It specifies CASSLPSGGDMNTEAFF.

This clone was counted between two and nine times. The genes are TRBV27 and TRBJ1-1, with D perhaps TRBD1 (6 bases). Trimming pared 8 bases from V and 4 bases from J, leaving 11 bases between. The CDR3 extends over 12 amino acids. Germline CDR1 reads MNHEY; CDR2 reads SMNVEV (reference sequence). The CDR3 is CASYRESTEAFF. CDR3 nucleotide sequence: TGTGCCAGCTACAGGGAGAGCACTGAAGCTTTCTTT.

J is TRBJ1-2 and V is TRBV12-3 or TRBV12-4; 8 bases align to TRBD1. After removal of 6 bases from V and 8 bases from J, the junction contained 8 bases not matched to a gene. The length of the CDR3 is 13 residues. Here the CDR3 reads CASRLQGVYGYTF. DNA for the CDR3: TGTGCCAGCAGGTTACAGGGGGTGTACGGCTACACCTTC.

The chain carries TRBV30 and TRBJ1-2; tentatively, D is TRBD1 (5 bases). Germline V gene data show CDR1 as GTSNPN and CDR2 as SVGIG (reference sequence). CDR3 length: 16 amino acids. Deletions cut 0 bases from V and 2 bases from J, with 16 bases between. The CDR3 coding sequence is TGTGCCTGGAGTGTTATTGGTTGGGGGGTGAACTATGGCTACACCTTC. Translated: CAWSVIGWGVNYGYTF.

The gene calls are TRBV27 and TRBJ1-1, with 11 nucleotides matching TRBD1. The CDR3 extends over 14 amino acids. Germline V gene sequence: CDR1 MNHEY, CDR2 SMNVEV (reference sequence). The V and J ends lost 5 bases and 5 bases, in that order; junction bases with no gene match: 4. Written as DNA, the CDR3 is TGTGCCAGCAGTCGGACAGGGGGCCGAACTGAAGCTTTCTTT. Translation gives CASSRTGGRTEAFF.

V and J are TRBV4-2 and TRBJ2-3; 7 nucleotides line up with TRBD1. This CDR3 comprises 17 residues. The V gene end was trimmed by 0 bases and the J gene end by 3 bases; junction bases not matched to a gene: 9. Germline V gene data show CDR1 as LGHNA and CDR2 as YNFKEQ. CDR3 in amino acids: CASSQDSSPRGTDTQYF. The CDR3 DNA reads TGTGCCAGCAGCCAAGATTCATCTCCCAGGGGGACAGATACGCAGTATTTT.

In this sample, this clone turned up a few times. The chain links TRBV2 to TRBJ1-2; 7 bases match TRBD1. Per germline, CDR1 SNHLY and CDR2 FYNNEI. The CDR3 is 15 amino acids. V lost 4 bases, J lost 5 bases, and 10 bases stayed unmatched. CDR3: CASSGEKGALYGYTF. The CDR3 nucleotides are TGTGCCAGCAGTGGTGAAAAGGGGGCCCTTTATGGCTACACCTTC.

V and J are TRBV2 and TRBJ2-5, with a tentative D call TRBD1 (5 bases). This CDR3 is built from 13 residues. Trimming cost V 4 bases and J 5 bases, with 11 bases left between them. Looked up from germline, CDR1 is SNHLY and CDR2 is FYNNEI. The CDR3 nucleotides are TGTGCCAGCAGTGGCAGGGTAGCTGAGACCCAGTACTTC. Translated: CASSGRVAETQYF. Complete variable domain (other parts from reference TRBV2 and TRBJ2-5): EPEVTQTPSHQVTQMGQEVILRCVPISNHLYFYWYRQILGQKVEFLVSFYNNEISEKSEIFDDQFSVERPDGSNFTLKIRSTKLEDSAMYFCASSGRVAETQYFGPGTRLLVL.

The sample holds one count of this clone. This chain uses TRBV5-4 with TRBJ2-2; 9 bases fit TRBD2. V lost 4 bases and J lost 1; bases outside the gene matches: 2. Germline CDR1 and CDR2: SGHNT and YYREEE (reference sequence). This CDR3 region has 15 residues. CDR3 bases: TGTGCCAGCAGCGTTAGCGGGGGGAACACCGGGGAGCTGTTTTTT. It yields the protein CASSVSGGNTGELFF.

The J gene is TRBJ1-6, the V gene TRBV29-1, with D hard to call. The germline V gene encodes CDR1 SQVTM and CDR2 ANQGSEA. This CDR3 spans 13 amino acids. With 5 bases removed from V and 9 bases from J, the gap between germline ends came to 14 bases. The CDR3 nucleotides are TGCAGCGTTCGATCTGGGCTCGGTTCACCCCTCCACTTT. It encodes CSVRSGLGSPLHF.

The CDR3 here is CASRDRDRTGYTF. CDR3 DNA: TGTGCCAGTAGAGACAGGGACAGAACTGGCTACACCTTC. The rearrangement joins TRBV19 to TRBJ1-2; 7 nucleotides align to TRBD1. Germline V gives CDR1 LNHDA, CDR2 SQIVND (reference sequence). The CDR3 consists of 13 residues. Trimming cost V 6 bases and J 7 bases; bases outside gene matches: 8.

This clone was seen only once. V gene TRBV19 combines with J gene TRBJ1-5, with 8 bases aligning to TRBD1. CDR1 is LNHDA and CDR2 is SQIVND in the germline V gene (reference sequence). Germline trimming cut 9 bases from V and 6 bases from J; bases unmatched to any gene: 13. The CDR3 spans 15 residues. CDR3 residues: CASQVRDRLGQPQHF. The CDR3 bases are TGTGCCAGCCAGGTACGGGACAGGCTAGGTCAGCCCCAGCATTTT. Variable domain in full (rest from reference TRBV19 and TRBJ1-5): DGGITQSPKYLFRKEGQNVTLSCEQNLNHDAMYWYRQDPGQGLRLIYYSQIVNDFQKGDIAEGYSVSREKKESFPLTVTSAQKNPTAFYLCASQVRDRLGQPQHFGDGTRLSIL.

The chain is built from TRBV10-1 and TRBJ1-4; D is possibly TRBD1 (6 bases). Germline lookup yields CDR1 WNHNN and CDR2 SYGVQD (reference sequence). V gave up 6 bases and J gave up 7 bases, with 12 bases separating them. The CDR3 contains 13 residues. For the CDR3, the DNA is TGCGCCAGCAGAGGGCAGGGGAGTGAAAAACTGTTTTTT. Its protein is CASRGQGSEKLFF.

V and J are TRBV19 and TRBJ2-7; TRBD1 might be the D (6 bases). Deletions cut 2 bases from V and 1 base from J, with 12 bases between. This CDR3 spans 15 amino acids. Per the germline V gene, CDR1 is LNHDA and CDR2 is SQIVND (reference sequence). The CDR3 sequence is CASSISRTASYEQYF. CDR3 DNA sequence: TGTGCCAGTAGTATATCCCGGACAGCTTCCTACGAGCAGTACTTC.

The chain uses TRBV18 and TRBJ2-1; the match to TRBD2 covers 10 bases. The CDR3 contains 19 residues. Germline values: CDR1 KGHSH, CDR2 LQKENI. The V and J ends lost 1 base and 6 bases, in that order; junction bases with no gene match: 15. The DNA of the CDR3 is TGTGCCAGCTCACCACGGCTAGCGGGGGACCCTACTCGGGCCAATGAGCAGTTCTTC. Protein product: CASSPRLAGDPTRANEQFF.

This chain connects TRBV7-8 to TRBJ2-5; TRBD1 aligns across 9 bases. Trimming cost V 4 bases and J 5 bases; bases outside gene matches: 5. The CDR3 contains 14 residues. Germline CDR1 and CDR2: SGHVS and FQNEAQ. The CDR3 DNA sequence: TGTGCCAGCAGCTCCGGGACAGGGATGGAGACCCAGTACTTC. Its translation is CASSSGTGMETQYF.

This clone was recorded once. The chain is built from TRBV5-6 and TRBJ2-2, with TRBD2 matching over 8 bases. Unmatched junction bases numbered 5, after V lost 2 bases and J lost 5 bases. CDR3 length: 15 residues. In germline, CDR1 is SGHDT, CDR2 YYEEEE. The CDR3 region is CASSFGGARTGELFF. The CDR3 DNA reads TGTGCCAGCAGCTTCGGGGGGGCCCGGACCGGGGAGCTGTTTTTT.

The CDR3 spells CASSPGLGNTIYF. CDR3 DNA sequence: TGTGCCAGCAGTCCGGGACTGGGAAACACCATATATTTT. The chain joins TRBV27 to TRBJ1-3, with D possibly TRBD1 on 5 matching bases. The germline gives CDR1 MNHEY, CDR2 SMNVEV (reference sequence). The CDR3 is 13 residues long. The V gene lost 5 bases and the J gene lost 4 bases, with 9 bases spanning the gap.

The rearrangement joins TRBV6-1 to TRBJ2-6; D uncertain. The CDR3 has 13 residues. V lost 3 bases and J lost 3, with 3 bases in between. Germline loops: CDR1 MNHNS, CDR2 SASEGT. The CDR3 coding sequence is TGTGCCAGCAGTGACATTGGGGCCAACGTCCTGACTTTC. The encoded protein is CASSDIGANVLTF.

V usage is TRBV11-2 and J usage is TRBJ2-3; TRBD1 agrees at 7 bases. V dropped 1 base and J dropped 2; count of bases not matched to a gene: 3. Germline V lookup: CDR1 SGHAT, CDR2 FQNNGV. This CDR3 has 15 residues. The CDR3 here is CASSLGTGPTDTQYF. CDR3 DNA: TGTGCCAGCAGCTTAGGGACAGGACCCACAGATACGCAGTATTTT.

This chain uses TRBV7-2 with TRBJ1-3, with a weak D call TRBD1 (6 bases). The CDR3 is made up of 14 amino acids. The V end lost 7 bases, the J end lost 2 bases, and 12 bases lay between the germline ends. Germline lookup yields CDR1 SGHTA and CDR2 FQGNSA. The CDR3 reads CASTLNRAGNTIYF. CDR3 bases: TGTGCCAGCACCCTGAACAGGGCTGGAAACACCATATATTTT.

This CDR3 reads CASTDTPLNEQFF. The CDR3 DNA reads TGCGCCAGCACCGATACTCCCCTCAATGAGCAGTTCTTC. This chain links TRBV4-1 with TRBJ2-1; D is unclear. The CDR3 is made up of 13 amino acids. Germline V gene data show CDR1 as MGHRA and CDR2 as YSYEKL. V was pared by 7 bases and J by 6 bases, with 13 bases between.